This TCR beta chain derives from a study of T cells expressing NK-cell markers. TCRdb re-analyzed the 5' RACE reads; it lists each CDR3 protein once, without DNA. Found here are 350,000 to 450,000 distinct CDR3 sequences; the top ten clones hold roughly 5.4%. The CDR3 loop spans 15 amino acids. From germline, CDR1 is SGHAT and CDR2 FQDESV (reference sequence). On this clonotype: Its specificity is not known.

Whole-study findings and limits: Where a handful of donors were concerned, these clonotypes also led the CD3+CD56-NKG2C+ fraction.

The receptor's source is a man between 18 and 69 years old in good health. The sample consisted of blood T cells: a sorted CD56 or NKG2C T cell subset, CD4+ or CD8+ T cells, or bulk PBMC T cells (not recorded which). The chain carries TRBV11-1 and TRBJ2-7; TCRdb selects TRBD1, and the lack of DNA leaves this call unchecked. CDR3 loop: CASSSPGTGLHEQYF.